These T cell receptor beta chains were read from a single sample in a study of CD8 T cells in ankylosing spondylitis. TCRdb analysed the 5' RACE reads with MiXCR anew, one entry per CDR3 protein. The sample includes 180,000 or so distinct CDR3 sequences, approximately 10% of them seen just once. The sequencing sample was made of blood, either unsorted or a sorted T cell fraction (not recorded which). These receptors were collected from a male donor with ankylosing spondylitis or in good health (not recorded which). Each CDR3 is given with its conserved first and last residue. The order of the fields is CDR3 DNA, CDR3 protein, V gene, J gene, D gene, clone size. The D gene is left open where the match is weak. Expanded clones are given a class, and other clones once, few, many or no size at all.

TGTGCCAGCAGTTTGGTAGGGGGCTCCAATCAGCCCCAGCATTTT,CASSLVGGSNQPQHF,TRBV27,TRBJ1-5,TRBD1,many
TGTGCCAGCAGCCATTCAGGGGGCGGGCAGTTCTTC,CASSHSGGGQFF,TRBV3-1,TRBJ2-1,TRBD1,few
TGTGCCAGCACCACCTTCTACGAGCAGTACTTC,CASTTFYEQYF,TRBV6-1,TRBJ2-7,-,many
TGTGCCAGCAGCTTAGGGGGGACGAGCTCCTACGAGCAGTACTTC,CASSLGGTSSYEQYF,TRBV7-8,TRBJ2-7,-,-
TGTGCCAGCAGCGAGGACAGGGAGTATGGCTACACCTTC,CASSEDREYGYTF,TRBV5-6,TRBJ1-2,TRBD1,many
TGCAGCGTTGCTCGGGTAGGGGGCGGCGACGAGCAGTACTTC,CSVARVGGGDEQYF,TRBV29-1,TRBJ2-7,TRBD1,many
TGCAGCGTCGGATTTTTCGGCAGGGCTGCGAACACTGAAGCTTTCTTT,CSVGFFGRAANTEAFF,TRBV29-1,TRBJ1-1,-,many
TGCGCCAGCAGCTCGGAGGACAGGGGGAATTCACCCCTCCACTTT,CASSSEDRGNSPLHF,TRBV5-1,TRBJ1-6,TRBD1,many
TGCAGCGTTGAGAGGGGGGCTTGGGGCTACACCTTC,CSVERGAWGYTF,TRBV29-1,TRBJ1-2,-,many
TGTGCCGACAGGGGAAATGATTGGGACGAGCAGTACTTC,CADRGNDWDEQYF,TRBV24-1,TRBJ2-7,TRBD1,few
TGTGCCAGCAGAGGGCCCTCTCCCGGGGAGCTGTTTTTT,CASRGPSPGELFF,TRBV6-6,TRBJ2-2,-,many
TGCAGCGTTGAAGAGAGGGGTTACAACAATGAGCAGTTCTTC,CSVEERGYNNEQFF,TRBV29-1,TRBJ2-1,-,many
TGCAGCGTTGACAGGCCCCTCAATGAGCAGTTCTTC,CSVDRPLNEQFF,TRBV29-1,TRBJ2-1,-,few
TGTGCCAGCAGCCCCGCGGGGGGGCGGGCCGGGGAGCTGTTTTTT,CASSPAGGRAGELFF,TRBV7-7,TRBJ2-2,TRBD2,few
TGCAGTGCTAGCCCCGGGACAGGGTACGAGCAGTACTTC,CSASPGTGYEQYF,TRBV20-1,TRBJ2-7,TRBD1,-
TGTGCCAGCAGCCAAGATAGAGGGGGCTATGGCTACACCTTC,CASSQDRGGYGYTF,TRBV3-1,TRBJ1-2,-,many
TGCAGTGCTATAGAACAGGTGGGAGACACTGAAGCTTTCTTT,CSAIEQVGDTEAFF,TRBV20-1,TRBJ1-1,-,many
TGTGCCAGCATTGGGCACCAAAAAAAAGAGACCCAGTACTTC,CASIGHQKKETQYF,TRBV7-8,TRBJ2-5,-,once
TGCGCCAGCAGCTTTGCTAGCTCCACCTACGAGCAGTACTTC,CASSFASSTYEQYF,TRBV5-1,TRBJ2-7,-,few
TGCGCCAGCAGCCCGACGAGGACAGGGTACACCGGGGAGCTGTTTTTT,CASSPTRTGYTGELFF,TRBV5-1,TRBJ2-2,TRBD1,-
TGCGCCAGCAGCCGCGGCGGGGGACGAACTGGGGCCAACGTCCTGACTTTC,CASSRGGGRTGANVLTF,TRBV5-1,TRBJ2-6,TRBD2,-
TGCGCCAGCAGCTTGGTTGGGCCGGCCCCCAAGGAGACCCAGTACTTC,CASSLVGPAPKETQYF,TRBV5-1,TRBJ2-5,-,many
TGTGCCAGCAGTACGGACAGGGGGCCCTACGAGCAGTACTTC,CASSTDRGPYEQYF,TRBV27,TRBJ2-7,TRBD1,-
TGCAGTGCTAACCGACAGGGGACAAGTAATTCACCCCTCCACTTT,CSANRQGTSNSPLHF,TRBV20-1,TRBJ1-6,TRBD1,many
TGTGCCAGCAGTGAAGCAGTCAGTGAAGCTTTCTTT,CASSEAVSEAFF,TRBV6-1,TRBJ1-1,-,few
TGTGCCAGCAGTTTAGGGGGGACAGGGGGCTATGGCTACACCTTC,CASSLGGTGGYGYTF,TRBV28,TRBJ1-2,TRBD1,-
TGTGCCAGTAGTATAGGGGGGGGAGGGAATGAGCAGTTCTTC,CASSIGGGGNEQFF,TRBV19,TRBJ2-1,TRBD2,-
TGTGCCAGCAGTTACGCGGGACAGGGCTCTGCGGAGACCCAGTACTTC,CASSYAGQGSAETQYF,TRBV6-5,TRBJ2-5,TRBD1,-
TGTGTCAGCAGCCCCGAAGAGACCCAGTACTTC,CVSSPEETQYF,TRBV7-9,TRBJ2-5,-,-
TGTGCCAGTAGTATAGGGGCGGCAAACACCGGGGAGCTGTTTTTT,CASSIGAANTGELFF,TRBV19,TRBJ2-2,-,many
TGTGCCAGCAGTTTCGAGTACACTGAAGCTTTCTTT,CASSFEYTEAFF,TRBV28,TRBJ1-1,-,many
TGCAGTGCTAAGAGGAGCATGAACACTGAAGCTTTCTTT,CSAKRSMNTEAFF,TRBV20-1,TRBJ1-1,-,many
TGCAGTGCGCCGGGACTAGCGGGATCAGGAAAGAACACCGGGGAGCTGTTTTTT,CSAPGLAGSGKNTGELFF,TRBV20-1,TRBJ2-2,TRBD2,many
TGTGCCAGCAGTCCCGCAGAGACCCAGTACTTC,CASSPAETQYF,TRBV12-3/TRBV12-4,TRBJ2-5,-,many
TGTGCCAGCAGCACCTCGACAGGTGTTGGAAACACCATATATTTT,CASSTSTGVGNTIYF,TRBV7-9,TRBJ1-3,-,-
TGTGCCAGCAAGTTTGAAGACTCTAGCTCCTACAATGAGCAGTTCTTC,CASKFEDSSSYNEQFF,TRBV2,TRBJ2-1,-,many
TGCAGTGCAGAACAAGGCTCCGGAAACACCATATATTTT,CSAEQGSGNTIYF,TRBV20-1,TRBJ1-3,-,many
TGTGCCAGCAGTTACTCTCTGGAGGATGGCTACACCTTC,CASSYSLEDGYTF,TRBV6-6,TRBJ1-2,-,few
TGTGCCAGCAGTTTGTTCAGGGGTCGAGCCTACGAGCAGTACTTC,CASSLFRGRAYEQYF,TRBV12-3/TRBV12-4,TRBJ2-7,-,many
TGTGCCAGCAGCGGAAGTCCCTCCATCAGTGAAGCTTTCTTT,CASSGSPSISEAFF,TRBV27,TRBJ1-1,-,many
TGTGCCAGCAGCCCCGCCGGGGCCTCTCATTCACCCCTCCACTTT,CASSPAGASHSPLHF,TRBV6-1,TRBJ1-6,-,few
TGTGCCATCAGTGCCGGAAAGACAGGGCTGCAGGGCGAGACCCAGTACTTC,CAISAGKTGLQGETQYF,TRBV10-3,TRBJ2-5,TRBD1,-
TGCGCCAGCAGCTTCACAGGGATGACGAACACTGAAGCTTTCTTT,CASSFTGMTNTEAFF,TRBV5-1,TRBJ1-1,-,many
TGTGCCAGCAGCTTAGAAGGTCGGGGGACCCAGTACTTC,CASSLEGRGTQYF,TRBV11-3,TRBJ2-5,-,-
TGTGCCAGCAGCGTAGGGGTAACGGGCTACGAGCAGTACTTC,CASSVGVTGYEQYF,TRBV9,TRBJ2-7,-,few
TGTGCCGTCCCGGGACAGAGCACAGATACGCAGTATTTT,CAVPGQSTDTQYF,TRBV28,TRBJ2-3,TRBD1,-
TGTGCCAGCAGCCGGGGACAGGGGCCCCTCGGAGAGACCCAGTACTTC,CASSRGQGPLGETQYF,TRBV6-1,TRBJ2-5,TRBD1,-
TGTGCCAGCAGTCCAGGGACTAGCTATAGCACAGATACGCAGTATTTT,CASSPGTSYSTDTQYF,TRBV6-2/TRBV6-3,TRBJ2-3,TRBD2,-
TGTGCCAGCAAAACGGGACCGATGAAATACAATGAGCAGTTCTTC,CASKTGPMKYNEQFF,TRBV28,TRBJ2-1,-,many
TGTGCCAGCACCCTAGCCGGGTTTCGGGAAAACATTCAGTACTTC,CASTLAGFRENIQYF,TRBV7-8,TRBJ2-4,-,few
TGTGCCAGCTCAGGAACCTATGGCTACACCTTC,CASSGTYGYTF,TRBV18,TRBJ1-2,-,many
TGTGCCAGCAGTTTCGGGCAGGGGCCCTACGAGCAGTACTTC,CASSFGQGPYEQYF,TRBV11-3,TRBJ2-7,-,once
TGTGCCAGCAGTGATCAGGGTTATTCACCCCTCCACTTT,CASSDQGYSPLHF,TRBV6-1,TRBJ1-6,-,-
TGCGCCAGCAGCTTGGATGGCAGGGGAAGCTCTGGTACCATGAACACAGATACGCAGTATTTT,CASSLDGRGSSGTMNTDTQYF,TRBV5-1,TRBJ2-3,-,many